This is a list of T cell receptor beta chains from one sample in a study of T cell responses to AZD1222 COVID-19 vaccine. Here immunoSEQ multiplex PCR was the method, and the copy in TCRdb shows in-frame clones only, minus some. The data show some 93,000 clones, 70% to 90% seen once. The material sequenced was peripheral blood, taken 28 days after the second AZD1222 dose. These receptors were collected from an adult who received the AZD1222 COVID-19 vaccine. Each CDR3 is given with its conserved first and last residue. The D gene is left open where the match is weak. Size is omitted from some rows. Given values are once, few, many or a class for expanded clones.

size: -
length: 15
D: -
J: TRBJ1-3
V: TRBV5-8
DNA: TGTGCCAGCAGCTTGGGGGACACCTCTGGAAACACCATATATTTT
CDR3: CASSLGDTSGNTIYF

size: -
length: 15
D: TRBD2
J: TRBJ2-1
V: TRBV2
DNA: TGTGCCAGCAGTCCGGGACTAGCGGGGGAGAACGAGCAGTTCTTC
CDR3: CASSPGLAGENEQFF

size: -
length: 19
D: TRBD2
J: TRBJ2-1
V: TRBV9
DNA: TGTGCCAGCAGCGATGGACTAGCGGGGGGCAAAAGCTCCTACAATGAGCAGTTCTTC
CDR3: CASSDGLAGGKSSYNEQFF

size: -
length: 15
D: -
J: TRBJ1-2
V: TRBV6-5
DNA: TGTGCCAGCAGTTGGACCATGACCTTCCCCTATGGCTACACCTTC
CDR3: CASSWTMTFPYGYTF

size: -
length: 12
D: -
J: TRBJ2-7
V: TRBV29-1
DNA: TGCAGCGTTTCCCGAAACTCCTACGAGCAGTACTTC
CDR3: CSVSRNSYEQYF

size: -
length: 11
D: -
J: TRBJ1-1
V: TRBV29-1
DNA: TGCAGCGCCCGAGGGGTATTTGAAGCTTTCTTT
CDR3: CSARGVFEAFF

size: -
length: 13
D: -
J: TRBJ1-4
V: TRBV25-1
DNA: TGTGCCAGCAGGGTAGAGGCTAATGAAAAACTGTTTTTT
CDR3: CASRVEANEKLFF

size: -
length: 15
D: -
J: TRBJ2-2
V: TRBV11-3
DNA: TGTGCCAGCAGCTTAGCGTCCAGCGGCACCGGGGAGCTGTTTTTT
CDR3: CASSLASSGTGELFF

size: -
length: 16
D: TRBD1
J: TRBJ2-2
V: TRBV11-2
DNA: TGTGCCAGCAGCGCCCGGACAGGGGAGGTACCCGGGGAGCTGTTTTTT
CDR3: CASSARTGEVPGELFF

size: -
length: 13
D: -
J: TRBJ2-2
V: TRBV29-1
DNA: TGCAGCGTTGAACCAGAGGAGGCCGGGGAGCTGTTTTTT
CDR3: CSVEPEEAGELFF

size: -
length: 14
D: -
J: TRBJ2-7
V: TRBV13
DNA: TGTGCCAGCAGCTTAGGGGTAGCTCCCTACGAGCAGTACTTC
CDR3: CASSLGVAPYEQYF

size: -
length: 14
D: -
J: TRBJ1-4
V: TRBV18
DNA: TGTGCCAGCTCACAGGACGCAACTAATGAAAAACTGTTTTTT
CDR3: CASSQDATNEKLFF

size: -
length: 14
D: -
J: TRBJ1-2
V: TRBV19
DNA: TGTGCCAGTAGTATGAGGGCGACAGCCTATGGCTACACCTTC
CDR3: CASSMRATAYGYTF

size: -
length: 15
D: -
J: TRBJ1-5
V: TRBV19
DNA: TGTGCCAGTAGTACCAGGACAGTGGGCAATCAGCCCCAGCATTTT
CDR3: CASSTRTVGNQPQHF

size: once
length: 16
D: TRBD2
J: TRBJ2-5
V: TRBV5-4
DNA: TGTGCCAGCAGCGAATCGGGACTAGCGGGAGCTGAGACCCAGTACTTC
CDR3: CASSESGLAGAETQYF

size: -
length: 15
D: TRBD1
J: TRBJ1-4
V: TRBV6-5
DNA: TGTGCCAGCAGTCCGCGGACAGGGCGGGGTGAAAAACTGTTTTTT
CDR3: CASSPRTGRGEKLFF

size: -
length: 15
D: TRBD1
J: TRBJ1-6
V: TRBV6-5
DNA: TGTGCCAGCAGTCGACAGGGCTCCCTTAATTCACCCCTCCACTTT
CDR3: CASSRQGSLNSPLHF

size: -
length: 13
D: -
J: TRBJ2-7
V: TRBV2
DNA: TGTGCCAGCTTGGTAACCCTCTCCTACGAGCAGTACTTC
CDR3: CASLVTLSYEQYF

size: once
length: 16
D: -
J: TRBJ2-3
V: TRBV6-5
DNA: TGTGCCAGCAGTTACTCAGGGGCAGCTAGCACAGATACGCAGTATTTT
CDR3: CASSYSGAASTDTQYF

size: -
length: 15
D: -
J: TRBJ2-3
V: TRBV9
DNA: TGTGCCAGCAGCCCCCGGGTGCGCAACACAGATACGCAGTATTTT
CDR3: CASSPRVRNTDTQYF

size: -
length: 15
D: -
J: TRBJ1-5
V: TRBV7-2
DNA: TGTGCCAGCAGCTTTCCGGGGACCTCAATTGGGCTCCAGCATTTT
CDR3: CASSFPGTSIGLQHF

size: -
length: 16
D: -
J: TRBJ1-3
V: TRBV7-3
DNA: TGTGCCAGCAGCTTAACGGGCGGGAACTCTGGAAACACCATATATTTT
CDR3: CASSLTGGNSGNTIYF

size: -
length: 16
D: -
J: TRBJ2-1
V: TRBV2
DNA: TGTGCCAGCACTATTAGGTCCTTTAGTGGGTTCTATGAGCAGTTCTTC
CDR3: CASTIRSFSGFYEQFF

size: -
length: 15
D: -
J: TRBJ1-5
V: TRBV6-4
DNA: TGTGCCAGCAGTGACGGGGGGAGGAGCAATCAGCCCCAGCATTTT
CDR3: CASSDGGRSNQPQHF

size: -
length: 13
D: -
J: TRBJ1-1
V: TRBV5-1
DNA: TGCGCCAGCAGCTTGGAACGGAACACTGAAGCTTTCTTT
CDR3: CASSLERNTEAFF

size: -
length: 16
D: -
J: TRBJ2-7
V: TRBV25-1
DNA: TGTGCCAGCAGTGTCCCAATCCCCGGGGCGGGCTACGAGCAGTACTTC
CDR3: CASSVPIPGAGYEQYF

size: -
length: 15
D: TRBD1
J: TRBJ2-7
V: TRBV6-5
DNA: TGTGCCAGCACCAAGGGACAGGGTAATTCCTACGAGCAGTACTTC
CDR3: CASTKGQGNSYEQYF

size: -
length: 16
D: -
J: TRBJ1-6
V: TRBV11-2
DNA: TGTGCCAGCAGCTCCGCCAGCAGCTCCTATAATTCACCCCTCCACTTT
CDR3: CASSSASSSYNSPLHF